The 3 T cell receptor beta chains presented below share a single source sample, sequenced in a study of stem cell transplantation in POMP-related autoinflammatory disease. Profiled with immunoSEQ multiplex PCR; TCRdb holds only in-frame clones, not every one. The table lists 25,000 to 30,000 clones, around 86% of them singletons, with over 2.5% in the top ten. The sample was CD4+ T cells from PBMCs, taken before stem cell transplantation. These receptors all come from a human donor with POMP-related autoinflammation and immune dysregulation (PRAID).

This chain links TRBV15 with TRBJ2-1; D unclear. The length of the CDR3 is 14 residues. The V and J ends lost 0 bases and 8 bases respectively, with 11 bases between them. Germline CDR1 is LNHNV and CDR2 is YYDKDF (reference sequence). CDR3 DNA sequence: TGTGCCACCAGCAGAGATCTCCCGTACCATGAGCAGTTCTTC. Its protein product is CATSRDLPYHEQFF.

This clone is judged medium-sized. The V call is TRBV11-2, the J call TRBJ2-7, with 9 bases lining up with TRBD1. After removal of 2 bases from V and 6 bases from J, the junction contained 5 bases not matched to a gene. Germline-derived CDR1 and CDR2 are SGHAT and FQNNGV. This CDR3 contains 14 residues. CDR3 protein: CASSLRRQGVEQYF. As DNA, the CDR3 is TGTGCCAGCAGCTTACGTCGACAGGGGGTCGAGCAGTACTTC.

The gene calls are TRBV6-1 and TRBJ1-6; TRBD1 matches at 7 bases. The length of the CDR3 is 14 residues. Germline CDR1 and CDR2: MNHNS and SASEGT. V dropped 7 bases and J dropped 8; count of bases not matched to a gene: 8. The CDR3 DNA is TGTGCCAGCAACCTTGGACAGGAGTATTCACCCCTCCACTTT. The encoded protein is CASNLGQEYSPLHF.